This T cell receptor (beta chain) was captured in a study of prognosis after radiotherapy for stage I lung cancer. This CDR3 region has 16 residues. The germline gives CDR1 MNHEY, CDR2 SVGEGT. V dropped 7 bases and J dropped 4 bases, with 22 bases sitting between them. Study-level points and caveats: There was a fall in unique TCR clone counts after stereotactic body radiation therapy, median roughly 9,900 versus 7,200.

Amplification of the TCR beta CDR3 (from genomic DNA) was done by two-round multiplex PCR. Gene-specific TRBV and TRBJ primers were used in PCR round one. TCRdb processed the multiplex PCR reads anew with MiXCR; each CDR3 protein has one entry. The sample holds roughly 12,000 distinct CDR3 sequences; roughly 32% are singletons and the top ten take approximately 53%. Note on this clonotype: No antigen is known for it. The conserved closing phenylalanine or tryptophan is absent in this CDR3, likely reflecting a read error.

The clonotype was recovered from a donor of 50 years or more with non-small cell lung cancer. The V call is TRBV6-2 or TRBV6-3, the J call TRBJ1-2; a possible D gene is TRBD1 (5 bases). This material consisted of PBMCs, taken before or after stereotactic body radiation therapy (not recorded which). CDR3 in amino acids: CASTQGHQTTVYGYTL. The CDR3, as DNA: TGTGCCAGCACCCAGGGTCACCAAACTACCGTCTATGGCTACACCCTC.